This entry describes one T cell receptor beta chain. The sample comes from a study of cytomegalovirus exposure and HLA in healthy donors. The CDR3 totals 15 residues. The V and J ends lost 2 bases and 7 bases, in that order; junction bases with no gene match: 10. Germline-derived CDR1 and CDR2 are SNHLY and FYNNEI. Method: immunoSEQ multiplex PCR; TCRdb's copy keeps in-frame clones and lacks some. This sample has roughly 100,000 clones; less than 85% occur once, and the top ten carry around 20%. V is TRBV2 and J is TRBJ2-5; 7 bases are shared with TRBD2. The specimen was PBMCs. The receptor was derived from a young man in good health and CMV-seropositive. CDR3 sequence reads: CASSERRTGGRTQYF. CDR3 coding DNA: TGTGCCAGCAGTGAACGGCGAACGGGGGGTCGGACCCAGTACTTC.